The clone carrying this TCR beta chain was observed once. The sample is drawn from a study of shared clonotypes between healthy human individuals. V was shortened by 1 base and J by 11 bases, with 9 bases between the two germline ends. From germline, CDR1 is GTSNPN and CDR2 SVGIG (reference sequence). The CDR3 spans 11 residues. Only in-frame clones appear in the TCRdb table, and some are missing; sequencing was by immunoSEQ multiplex PCR. The sample has 2 million to 3 million clones, 85% to 95% seen once. This TCR derives from a man younger than 35 in good health. The chain couples TRBV30 to TRBJ2-1, with D unresolved. Sequenced input: naive CD4+ T cells sorted from blood. The subset is: CD45RA+ positively selected. The CDR3 DNA follows: TGTGCCTGGAGTGAAATACGACAGCAGTTCTTC. It translates to CAWSEIRQQFF.